Listed here are 8 T cell receptor beta chains from one sample, sequenced in a study of T cells in Graves' hyperthyroidism and ophthalmopathy. The TCR beta CDR3 regions underwent amplification using RNA transcripts as the source. A set of HTBI primers served as the primers for a first-round RT-PCR of the TCR CDR3. TCRdb re-called the multiplex PCR reads with MiXCR, one entry per CDR3 protein. The sample includes about 420,000 distinct CDR3 sequences, roughly an eighth seen only once; the top ten take roughly 4.8%. The sequencing input was blood. These receptors were collected from a young woman with Graves' hyperthyroidism.

This clonotype was detected only once. A much larger clonotype is one base distant, so this may be a read error. This chain uses TRBV2 with TRBJ1-1; D gene unclear. This CDR3 region has 12 residues. The germline V gene encodes CDR1 SNHLY and CDR2 FYNNEI. V lost 8 bases and J lost 9, with 16 bases in between. The CDR3 nucleotides read TGTGCCAGCGGCTCTACGAACCACAAAGCTTTCTTT. It codes for CASGSTNHKAFF.

The J gene is TRBJ2-6, the V gene TRBV7-6; D not certain. CDR1 SGHVS and CDR2 FNYEAQ come from the germline V gene. The length of the CDR3 is 15 residues. V lost 5 bases, J lost 0 bases, and 8 bases lay in between. The DNA of the CDR3 is TGTGCCAGCAGCCTAAGTCCCTCTGGGGCCAACGTCCTGACTTTC. This translates into CASSLSPSGANVLTF.

At least ten counts were recorded for this clonotype. The V call is TRBV6-2 or TRBV6-3, the J call TRBJ2-2; no clear D gene. V dropped 0 bases and J dropped 5 bases, with 7 bases sitting between them. Germline values: CDR1 MNHEY, CDR2 SVGEGT. The CDR3 totals 14 residues. CDR3 in amino acids: CASSYSPETGELFF. As DNA, the CDR3 is TGTGCCAGCAGTTACTCGCCCGAAACCGGGGAGCTGTTTTTT.

At least ten counts were recorded for this clonotype. The J gene is TRBJ1-1, the V gene TRBV12-3 or TRBV12-4, with 9 bases matching TRBD1. The ends lost 4 bases at V and 10 bases at J; junction bases unmatched: 7. The CDR3 is made up of 13 amino acids. Written as DNA, the CDR3 is TGTGCCAGCAGTTCCATCCACAGGGGGCGAGCTTTCTTT. Protein: CASSSIHRGRAFF.

The J gene is TRBJ2-1, the V gene TRBV27, with 8 bases identical to TRBD2. J lost 2 bases, V lost 3 bases, and 3 bases had no gene match. The CDR3 consists of 15 residues. Germline values: CDR1 MNHEY, CDR2 SMNVEV (reference sequence). In DNA form, the CDR3 reads TGTGCCAGCAGTTTTACTAGCGGACCCTACAATGAGCAGTTCTTC. This translates into CASSFTSGPYNEQFF.

Many counts were recorded for this clonotype. The CDR3 here is CASSATGIGYTF. CDR3 bases: TGTGCCAGCAGTGCCACAGGAATCGGCTACACCTTC. V and J are TRBV2 and TRBJ1-2; the D gene is possibly TRBD1 (5 bases). CDR1 and CDR2 from the germline V gene are SNHLY and FYNNEI. Trimming took off 4 bases at V and 8 bases at J, with 11 bases between the two ends. The CDR3 runs to 12 residues.

This clonotype was seen only a few times. The chain uses TRBV5-6 and TRBJ1-2, with 9 positions matching TRBD1. This CDR3 spans 14 amino acids. J was trimmed by 8 bases and V by 4 bases; bases with no gene match: 9. Germline assignment: CDR1 SGHDT and CDR2 YYEEEE. CDR3 sequence (DNA): TGTGCCAGCAGCAAGCCCGGGACAGGGTGGGGCTACACCTTC. This translates into CASSKPGTGWGYTF.

Many counts were recorded for this clonotype. The rearrangement uses TRBV12-3 or TRBV12-4 and TRBJ1-2; D is possibly TRBD1 (6 bases). The V gene lost 5 bases and the J gene lost 5 bases, with 12 bases spanning the gap. CDR3 length: 13 amino acids. In DNA form, the CDR3 reads TGTGCCAGCAGTCTAGGACAGATTTATGGCTACACCTTC. It specifies CASSLGQIYGYTF.